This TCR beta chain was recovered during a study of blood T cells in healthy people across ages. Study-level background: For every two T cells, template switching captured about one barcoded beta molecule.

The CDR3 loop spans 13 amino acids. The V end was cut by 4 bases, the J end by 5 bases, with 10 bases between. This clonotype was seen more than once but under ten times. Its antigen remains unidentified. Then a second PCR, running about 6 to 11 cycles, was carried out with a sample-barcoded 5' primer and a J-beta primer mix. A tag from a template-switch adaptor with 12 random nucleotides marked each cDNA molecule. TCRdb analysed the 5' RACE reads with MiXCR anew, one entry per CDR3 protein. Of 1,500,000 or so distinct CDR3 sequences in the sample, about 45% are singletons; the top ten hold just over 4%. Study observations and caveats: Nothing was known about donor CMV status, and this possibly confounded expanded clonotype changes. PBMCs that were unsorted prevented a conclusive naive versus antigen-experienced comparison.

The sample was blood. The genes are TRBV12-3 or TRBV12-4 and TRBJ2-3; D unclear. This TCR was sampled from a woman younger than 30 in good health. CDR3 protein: CASSSWLRDTQYF. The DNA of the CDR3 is TGTGCCAGCAGTTCCTGGCTGAGAGATACGCAGTATTTT.